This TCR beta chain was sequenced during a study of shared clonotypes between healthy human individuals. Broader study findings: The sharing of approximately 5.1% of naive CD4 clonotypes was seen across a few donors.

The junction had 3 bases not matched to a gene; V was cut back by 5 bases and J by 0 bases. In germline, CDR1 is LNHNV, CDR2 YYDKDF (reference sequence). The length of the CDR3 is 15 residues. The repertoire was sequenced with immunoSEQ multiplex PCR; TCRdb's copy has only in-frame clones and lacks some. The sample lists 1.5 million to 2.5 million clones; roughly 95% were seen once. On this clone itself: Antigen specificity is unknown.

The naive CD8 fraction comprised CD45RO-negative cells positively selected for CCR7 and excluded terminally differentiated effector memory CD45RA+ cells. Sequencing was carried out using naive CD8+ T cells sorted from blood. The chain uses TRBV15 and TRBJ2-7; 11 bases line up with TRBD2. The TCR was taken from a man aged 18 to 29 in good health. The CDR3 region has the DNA TGTGCCACCAGCTATCTAGCGGGAGGCTCCTACGAGCAGTACTTC. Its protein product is CATSYLAGGSYEQYF.